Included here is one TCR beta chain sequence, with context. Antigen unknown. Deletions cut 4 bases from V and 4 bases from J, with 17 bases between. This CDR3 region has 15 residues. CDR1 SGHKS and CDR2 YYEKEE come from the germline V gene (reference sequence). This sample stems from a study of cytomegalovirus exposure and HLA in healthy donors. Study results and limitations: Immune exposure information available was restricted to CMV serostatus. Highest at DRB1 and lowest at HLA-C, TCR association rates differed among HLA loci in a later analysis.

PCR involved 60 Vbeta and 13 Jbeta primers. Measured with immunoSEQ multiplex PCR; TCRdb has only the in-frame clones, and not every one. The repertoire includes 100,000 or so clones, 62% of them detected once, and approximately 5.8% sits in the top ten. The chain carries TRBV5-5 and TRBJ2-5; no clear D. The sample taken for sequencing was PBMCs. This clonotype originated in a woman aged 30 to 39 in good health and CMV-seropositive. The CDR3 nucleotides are TGTGCCAGCAGCCGAGGCCGCGCAACTGGAGAGACCCAGTACTTC. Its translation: CASSRGRATGETQYF.